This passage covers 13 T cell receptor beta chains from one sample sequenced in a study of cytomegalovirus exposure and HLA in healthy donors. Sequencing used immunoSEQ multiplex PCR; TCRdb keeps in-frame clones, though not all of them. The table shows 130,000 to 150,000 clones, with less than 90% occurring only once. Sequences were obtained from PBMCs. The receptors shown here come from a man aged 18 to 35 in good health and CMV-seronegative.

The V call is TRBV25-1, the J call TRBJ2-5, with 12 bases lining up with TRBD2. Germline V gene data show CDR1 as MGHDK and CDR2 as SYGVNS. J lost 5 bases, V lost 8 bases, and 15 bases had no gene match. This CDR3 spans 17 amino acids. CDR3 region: CASSPRKLAGGQETQYF. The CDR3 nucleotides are TGTGCCAGCTCCCCCCGGAAACTAGCGGGGGGACAGGAGACCCAGTACTTC.

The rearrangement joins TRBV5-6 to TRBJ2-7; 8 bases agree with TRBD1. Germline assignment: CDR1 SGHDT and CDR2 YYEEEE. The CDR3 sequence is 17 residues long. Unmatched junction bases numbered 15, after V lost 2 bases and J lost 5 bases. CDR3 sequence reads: CASSLKPVGRGLHEQYF. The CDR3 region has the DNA TGTGCCAGCAGCTTAAAGCCAGTGGGCAGGGGGCTTCACGAGCAGTACTTC.

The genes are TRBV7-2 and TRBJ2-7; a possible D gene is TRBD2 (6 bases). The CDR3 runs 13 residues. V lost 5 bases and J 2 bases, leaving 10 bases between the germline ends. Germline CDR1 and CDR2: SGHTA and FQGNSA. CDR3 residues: CASSPGGTYEQYF. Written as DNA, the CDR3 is TGTGCCAGCAGCCCCGGCGGGACCTACGAGCAGTACTTC. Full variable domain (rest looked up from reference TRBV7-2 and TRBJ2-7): GAGVSQSPSNKVTEKGKDVELRCDPISGHTALYWYRQSLGQGLEFLIYFQGNSAPDKSGLPSDRFSAERTGGSVSTLTIQRTQQEDSAVYLCASSPGGTYEQYFGPGTRLTVT.

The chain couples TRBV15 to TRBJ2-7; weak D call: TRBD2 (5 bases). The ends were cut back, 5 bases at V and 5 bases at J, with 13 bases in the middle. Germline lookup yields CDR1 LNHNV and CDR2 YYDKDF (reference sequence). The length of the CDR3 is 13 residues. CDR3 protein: CATSRTRTHEQYF. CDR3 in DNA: TGTGCCACCAGCCGGACTCGAACCCACGAGCAGTACTTC.

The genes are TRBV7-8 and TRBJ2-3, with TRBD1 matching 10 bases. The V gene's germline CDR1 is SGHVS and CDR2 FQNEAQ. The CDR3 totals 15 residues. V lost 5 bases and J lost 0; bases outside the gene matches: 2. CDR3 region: CASSPGQGSTDTQYF. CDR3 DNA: TGTGCCAGCAGCCCGGGACAGGGGAGCACAGATACGCAGTATTTT.

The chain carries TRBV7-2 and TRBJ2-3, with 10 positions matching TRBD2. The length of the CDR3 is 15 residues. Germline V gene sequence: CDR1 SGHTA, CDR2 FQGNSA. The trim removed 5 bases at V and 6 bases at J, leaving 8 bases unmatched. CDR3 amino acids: CASSLRLAGADTQYF. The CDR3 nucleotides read TGTGCCAGCAGCCTAAGACTAGCGGGCGCCGATACGCAGTATTTT.

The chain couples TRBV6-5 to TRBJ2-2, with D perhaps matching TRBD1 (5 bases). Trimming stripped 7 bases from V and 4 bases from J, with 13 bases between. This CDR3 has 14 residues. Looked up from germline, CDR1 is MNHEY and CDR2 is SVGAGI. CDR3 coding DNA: TGTGCCAGCACCCCCCACAGGTTCACCGGGGAGCTGTTTTTT. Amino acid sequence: CASTPHRFTGELFF.

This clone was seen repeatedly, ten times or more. The CDR3 sequence is CASSFLVAGNYGYTF. The CDR3 DNA follows: TGTGCCAGCAGCTTCCTAGTAGCAGGGAACTATGGCTACACCTTC. The chain employs TRBV27 and TRBJ1-2, with D possibly TRBD1 on 5 matching bases. V was trimmed by 6 bases and J by 2 bases, leaving 16 bases between them. Germline loops: CDR1 MNHEY, CDR2 SMNVEV (reference sequence). The CDR3 covers 15 residues.

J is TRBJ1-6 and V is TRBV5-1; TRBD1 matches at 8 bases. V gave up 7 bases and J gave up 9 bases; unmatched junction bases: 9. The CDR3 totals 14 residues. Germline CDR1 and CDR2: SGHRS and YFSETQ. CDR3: CASRSRQGISPLHF. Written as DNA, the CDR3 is TGCGCCAGCCGCTCCCGACAGGGGATTTCACCCCTCCACTTT.

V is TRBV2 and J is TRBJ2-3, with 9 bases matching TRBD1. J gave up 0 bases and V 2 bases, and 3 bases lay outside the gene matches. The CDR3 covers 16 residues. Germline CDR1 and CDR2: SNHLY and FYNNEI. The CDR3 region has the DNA TGTGCCAGCAGTGAACCTGGGACAGGGAGCACAGATACGCAGTATTTT. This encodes CASSEPGTGSTDTQYF. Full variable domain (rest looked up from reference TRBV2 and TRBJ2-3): EPEVTQTPSHQVTQMGQEVILRCVPISNHLYFYWYRQILGQKVEFLVSFYNNEISEKSEIFDDQFSVERPDGSNFTLKIRSTKLEDSAMYFCASSEPGTGSTDTQYFGPGTRLTVL.

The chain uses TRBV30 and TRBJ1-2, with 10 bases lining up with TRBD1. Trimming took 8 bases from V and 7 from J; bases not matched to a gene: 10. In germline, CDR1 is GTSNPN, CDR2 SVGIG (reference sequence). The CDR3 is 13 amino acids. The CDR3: CAEKGDRGIGYTF. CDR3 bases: TGTGCCGAAAAGGGGGACAGGGGTATTGGCTACACCTTC.

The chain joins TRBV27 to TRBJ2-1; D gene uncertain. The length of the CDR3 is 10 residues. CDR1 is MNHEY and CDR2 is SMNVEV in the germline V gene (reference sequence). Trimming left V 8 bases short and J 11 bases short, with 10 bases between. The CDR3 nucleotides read TGTGCCAGCGGCAAACAAAAGCAGTTCTTC. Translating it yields CASGKQKQFF.

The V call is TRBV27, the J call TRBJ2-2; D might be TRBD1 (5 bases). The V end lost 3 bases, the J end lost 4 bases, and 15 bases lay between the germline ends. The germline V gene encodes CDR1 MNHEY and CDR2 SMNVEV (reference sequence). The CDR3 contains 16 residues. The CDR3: CASSFIDRTTTGELFF. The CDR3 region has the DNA TGTGCCAGCAGTTTTATAGACAGAACGACCACCGGGGAGCTGTTTTTT.